This paragraph covers one TCR beta chain sequence. This sample was included in a study of blood T cell repertoires in COVID-19. Profiling relied on immunoSEQ multiplex PCR, and the TCRdb table lists in-frame clones only, not all of them. This table has some 200,000 clones, approximately 80% appearing once. Trimming cost V 2 bases and J 7 bases, with 18 bases left between them. The V gene's germline CDR1 is SGHVS and CDR2 FNYEAQ. This CDR3 has 15 residues. The origin of this receptor is a man aged 40-49 years who had recovered from COVID-19. The rearrangement joins TRBV7-6 to TRBJ2-7, with D perhaps matching TRBD2 (6 bases). Sequencing input: PBMCs or T cells enriched from blood (not recorded which). The DNA of the CDR3 is TGTGCCAGCAGCTTAATGCGGGATGACGATATTGAGCAGTACTTC. This translates into CASSLMRDDDIEQYF. Full variable domain (remainder filled in from reference TRBV7-6 and TRBJ2-7): GAGVSQSPRYKVTKRGQDVALRCDPISGHVSLYWYRQALGQGPEFLTYFNYEAQQDKSGLPNDRFSAERPEGSISTLTIQRTEQRDSAMYRCASSLMRDDDIEQYFGPGTRLTVT.